A single sample is the source of the 21 T cell receptor beta chains below, sequenced in a study of CD8 T cells in Susac syndrome. The RNA, about 0.45 to 1 ug, was put through reverse transcription using random hexamers. TCRdb redid the calling of the immunoSEQ multiplex PCR reads with MiXCR, one entry per CDR3 protein. There are 80,000 or so distinct CDR3 sequences in the sample; 85% to 95% occur only once, and approximately 0.52% lies in the top ten. Sequencing was carried out using CD4+ T cells from PBMCs. The origin of the receptors is a human donor with Susac syndrome.

This sequence joins TRBV5-1 and TRBJ2-7; possible D gene TRBD2, 6 bases. The CDR3 has 15 residues. Germline lookup yields CDR1 SGHRS and CDR2 YFSETQ. The V end lost 3 bases, the J end lost 0 bases, and 13 bases lay between the germline ends. CDR3 loop: CASSSSSVPSYEQYF. CDR3 coding DNA: TGCGCCAGCAGCTCGTCTAGCGTTCCCTCCTACGAGCAGTACTTC.

The chain recombines TRBV10-3 with TRBJ2-1; the D gene is possibly TRBD2 (5 bases). The CDR3 consists of 14 residues. From germline, CDR1 is ENHRY and CDR2 SYGVKD. The V and J ends lost 7 bases and 5 bases respectively, with 15 bases between them. The CDR3 DNA reads TGTGCCATCATCAATTGGGAGAAGGACAATGAGCAGTTCTTC. Its protein product is CAIINWEKDNEQFF.

The chain recombines TRBV28 with TRBJ2-3; D possibly corresponds to TRBD2 (6 bases). CDR3 length: 12 residues. Trimming removed 5 bases at V and 10 bases at J, with 13 bases between. The germline gives CDR1 MDHEN, CDR2 SYDVKM. In DNA, the CDR3 is TGTGCCAGCAGTCCCCCGGGGAGGCCGCAGTATTTT. Protein sequence: CASSPPGRPQYF. The full variable domain, completed using reference TRBV28 and TRBJ2-3, is DVKVTQSSRYLVKRTGEKVFLECVQDMDHENMFWYRQDPGLGLRLIYFSYDVKMKEKGDIPEGYSVSREKKERFSLILESASTNQTSMYLCASSPPGRPQYFGPGTRLTVL.

CDR3 loop: CASSLGQFYEQYF. In DNA form, the CDR3 reads TGCGCCAGCAGCTTGGGTCAGTTTTACGAGCAGTACTTC. V and J are TRBV5-1 and TRBJ2-7; no firm D call. Trimming stripped 0 bases from V and 4 bases from J, with 8 bases between. Germline V gene sequence: CDR1 SGHRS, CDR2 YFSETQ. The CDR3 length is 13 residues.

The J gene is TRBJ1-1, the V gene TRBV19, with 12 bases matching TRBD1. The CDR3 length is 16 residues. CDR1 is LNHDA and CDR2 is SQIVND in the germline V gene (reference sequence). After removal of 6 bases from V and 8 bases from J, the junction contained 13 bases not matched to a gene. CDR3 in amino acids: CASRPGTGGAGSEAFF. The CDR3, as DNA: TGTGCCAGTAGACCCGGGACAGGGGGCGCAGGTTCCGAAGCTTTCTTT.

The chain links TRBV6-1 to TRBJ1-5; D is possibly TRBD1 (6 bases). The CDR3 totals 14 residues. Trimming removed 5 bases at V and 5 bases at J, with 13 bases between. Germline assignment: CDR1 MNHNS and CDR2 SASEGT. This CDR3 reads CASSTDSFYQPQHF. In DNA form, the CDR3 reads TGTGCCAGCAGTACGGACAGTTTCTATCAGCCCCAGCATTTT.

V is TRBV29-1 and J is TRBJ1-2; TRBD1 is a possible D gene (5 bases). The germline CDR1 and CDR2 sequences are SQVTM and ANQGSEA. The length of the CDR3 is 13 residues. V was clipped by 2 bases and J by 1 base, with 8 bases between them. CDR3 protein: CSVEKGLNYGYTF. DNA of the CDR3: TGCAGCGTTGAAAAGGGGCTTAACTATGGCTACACCTTC.

V gene TRBV12-3 or TRBV12-4 combines with J gene TRBJ1-1, with D uncertain. This CDR3 has 15 residues. V shed 5 bases and J shed 5 bases, with 18 bases lying between them. The CDR3: CASSLGPSRRTEAFF. The CDR3 DNA reads TGTGCCAGCAGTCTGGGCCCATCTCGAAGGACTGAAGCTTTCTTT.

This chain connects TRBV7-2 to TRBJ2-7; 12 nucleotides match TRBD2. Trimming took 4 bases from V and 1 from J; bases not matched to a gene: 8. This CDR3 region has 17 residues. Germline lookup yields CDR1 SGHTA and CDR2 FQGNSA. CDR3 region: CASSSVKTSGRSYEQYF. CDR3 nucleotides: TGTGCCAGCAGCTCCGTTAAGACTAGCGGGAGATCCTACGAGCAGTACTTC.

The CDR3: CASSFRTGGAEKLFF. CDR3 nucleotide sequence: TGCGCCAGCAGCTTCCGAACAGGGGGCGCTGAAAAACTGTTTTTT. The gene calls are TRBV5-1 and TRBJ1-4, with 9 bases aligning to TRBD1. CDR3 length equals 15 residues. Germline assignment: CDR1 SGHRS and CDR2 YFSETQ. V lost 2 bases to trimming and J lost 7 bases; unmatched junction nucleotides: 6.

The chain uses TRBV12-3 or TRBV12-4 and TRBJ2-5; the D gene is possibly TRBD1 (5 bases). V lost 2 bases, J lost 2 bases, and 9 bases lay in between. This CDR3 region has 14 residues. CDR3 nucleotides: TGTGCCAGCAGTTTAAGGCAGGGTCAAGAGACCCAGTACTTC. It yields the protein CASSLRQGQETQYF.

This chain links TRBV18 with TRBJ2-7; TRBD2 might be the D (6 bases). Germline V gives CDR1 KGHSH, CDR2 LQKENI. This CDR3 has 15 amino acids. V gave up 6 bases and J gave up 2 bases, with 17 bases separating them. Written as DNA, the CDR3 is TGTGCCAGCTCTCTGTCCGGGACTGAGACCTACGAGCAGTACTTC. Translated, it gives CASSLSGTETYEQYF.

This clonotype was counted between two and nine times. The rearrangement joins TRBV9 to TRBJ2-7; 9 nucleotides line up with TRBD1. The CDR3 sequence is 18 residues long. J was trimmed by 0 bases and V by 4 bases; bases with no gene match: 14. Looked up from germline, CDR1 is SGDLS and CDR2 is YYNGEE. This CDR3 is CASSLFISGTGRSYEQYF. CDR3 DNA: TGTGCCAGCAGCCTATTCATTTCCGGGACAGGGCGCTCCTACGAGCAGTACTTC.

This sequence joins TRBV27 and TRBJ2-1, with D tentatively TRBD1 (5 bases). The ends were cut back, 9 bases at V and 0 bases at J, with 12 bases in the middle. The CDR3 runs 14 residues. Germline V gene sequence: CDR1 MNHEY, CDR2 SMNVEV (reference sequence). CDR3 sequence: CASGVTVSYNEQFF. DNA of the CDR3: TGTGCCAGTGGGGTGACAGTCTCCTACAATGAGCAGTTCTTC.

The chain carries TRBV2 and TRBJ2-3; D uncertain. The germline V gene has CDR1 SNHLY and CDR2 FYNNEI. The CDR3 contains 12 residues. Trimming stripped 5 bases from V and 4 bases from J, with 7 bases between. The DNA for the CDR3 is TGTGCCAGCAGTCCGTTTCCAGATACGCAGTATTTT. Protein sequence: CASSPFPDTQYF.

The CDR3 protein is CASSLNTDTQYF. The CDR3 nucleotides read TGTGCCAGCAGCCTTAACACAGATACGCAGTATTTT. The chain uses TRBV3-1 and TRBJ2-3; no clear D gene. Germline CDR1 is LGHDT and CDR2 is YNNKEL (reference sequence). This CDR3 comprises 12 residues. Trimming removed 4 bases from V and 2 bases from J, with 4 bases in between.

This clonotype has only one observation. The rearrangement uses TRBV2 and TRBJ2-1, with 12 nucleotides matching TRBD2. The CDR3 spans 16 residues. CDR1 is SNHLY and CDR2 is FYNNEI in the germline V gene. J lost 8 bases, V lost 5 bases, and 10 bases had no gene match. In nucleotides, the CDR3 is TGTGCCAGCAGTTTTCCGACTAGCGGGAGTGGGTATGAGCAGTTCTTC. Protein product: CASSFPTSGSGYEQFF.

CDR3 in DNA: TGTGCCAGCAGCTCTAGCGCCTCGGGGAACATTCAGTACTTC. This translates into CASSSSASGNIQYF. The V call is TRBV7-2, the J call TRBJ2-4; weak D call: TRBD2 (6 bases). Germline loops: CDR1 SGHTA, CDR2 FQGNSA. The length of the CDR3 is 14 residues. V lost 4 bases and J lost 7, with 14 bases in between.

The V gene is TRBV3-1, the J gene TRBJ1-2; D is uncertain. The germline CDR1 and CDR2 sequences are LGHDT and YNNKEL (reference sequence). V was clipped by 1 base and J by 9 bases, with 6 bases between them. This CDR3 region has 11 residues. CDR3 loop: CASSQGLSYTF. In DNA form, the CDR3 reads TGTGCCAGCAGCCAAGGACTTAGCTACACCTTC.

The rearrangement uses TRBV12-3 or TRBV12-4 and TRBJ2-5; TRBD2 aligns across 8 bases. The CDR3 consists of 15 residues. V dropped 3 bases and J dropped 5; count of bases not matched to a gene: 8. In DNA form, the CDR3 reads TGTGCCAGCAGTTTTGACGGGAGGGCGGGGGAGACCCAGTACTTC. Translation: CASSFDGRAGETQYF.

V is TRBV24-1 and J is TRBJ1-5; maybe TRBD1 (6 bases). The CDR3 totals 14 residues. The ends were cut back, 9 bases at V and 3 bases at J, with 14 bases in the middle. CDR1 and CDR2 (germline): KGHDR, SFDVKD. The DNA of the CDR3 is TGTGCCACCTCGACGGACAGATACAATCAGCCCCAGCATTTT. Encoded protein: CATSTDRYNQPQHF.